These T cell receptor beta chains were read from a single sample in a study of radiotherapy plus CTLA-4 blockade in lung cancer. Sequenced by immunoSEQ multiplex PCR; TCRdb stores in-frame clones only, minus some. Of roughly 120,000 clones listed, 78% are singletons. Source: peripheral blood, taken from a patient treated with radiotherapy plus ipilimumab. The source of these receptors is a human donor with non-small cell lung cancer who had a partial response to radiotherapy plus ipilimumab. CDR3s include the opening cysteine and the closing phenylalanine or tryptophan. The order of the fields is J gene, CDR3 length, V gene, D gene, CDR3 DNA, CDR3 protein. A D gene is named only where the DNA matches it firmly.

J: TRBJ2-3; length: 15; V: TRBV9; D: TRBD2; DNA: TGTGCCAGCAGCCCTCGGGAGGGGCACACAGATACGCAGTATTTT; CDR3: CASSPREGHTDTQYF
J: TRBJ2-1; length: 15; V: TRBV18; D: TRBD2; DNA: TGTGCCAGCTCTGTTGGACTAGCAACTTACAATGAGCAGTTCTTC; CDR3: CASSVGLATYNEQFF
J: TRBJ1-1; length: 12; V: TRBV15; D: NA; DNA: TGTGCCACCAGCGCCCGGGTGACTGAAGCTTTCTTT; CDR3: CATSARVTEAFF
J: TRBJ1-1; length: 15; V: TRBV7-9; D: NA; DNA: TGTGCCAGCAGGCTTATACGAGGATGGGACACTGAAGCTTTCTTT; CDR3: CASRLIRGWDTEAFF
J: TRBJ1-1; length: 13; V: TRBV19; D: NA; DNA: TGTGCCAGTAGTATAGATCGGGGAACTGAAGCTTTCTTT; CDR3: CASSIDRGTEAFF
J: TRBJ2-7; length: 15; V: TRBV27; D: TRBD1; DNA: TGTGCCAGCAGTCCTCACGACAGGGGGCTGGACGAGCAGTACTTC; CDR3: CASSPHDRGLDEQYF
J: TRBJ1-1; length: 15; V: TRBV30; D: TRBD1; DNA: TGTGCCTGGAGCGCCCAGGACAGGGTGAACACTGAAGCTTTCTTT; CDR3: CAWSAQDRVNTEAFF
J: TRBJ1-4; length: 14; V: TRBV5-1; D: NA; DNA: TGCGCCAGCAGAAAGAGCGTGGAGAATGAAAAACTGTTTTTT; CDR3: CASRKSVENEKLFF
J: TRBJ1-5; length: 15; V: TRBV19; D: NA; DNA: TGTGCCACTGACAGTTTCAGGGGCGTCAGTCAGCCCCAGCATTTT; CDR3: CATDSFRGVSQPQHF
J: TRBJ1-3; length: 15; V: TRBV19; D: NA; DNA: TGTGCCAGTAGTCCGCCAGGGAATACTGGAAACACCATATATTTT; CDR3: CASSPPGNTGNTIYF
J: TRBJ2-1; length: 15; V: TRBV6-1; D: TRBD1; DNA: TGTGCCAGCAGTGTCCGGGACAGGGGTAACAATGAGCAGTTCTTC; CDR3: CASSVRDRGNNEQFF
J: TRBJ2-1; length: 17; V: TRBV7-8; D: TRBD2; DNA: TGTGCCAGCAGCCCTCCCCTTCTAGCGGGAGGCTTCAATGAGCAGTTCTTC; CDR3: CASSPPLLAGGFNEQFF
J: TRBJ1-4; length: 17; V: TRBV5-1; D: TRBD1; DNA: TGCGCCAGCAGCTTGGACAGGGGGAACCCAACAGGAGAAAAACTGTTTTTT; CDR3: CASSLDRGNPTGEKLFF
J: TRBJ1-2; length: 15; V: TRBV6-5; D: NA; DNA: TGTGCCAGCAGTTCTTCCCCTGGCGGGGGATATGGCTACACCTTC; CDR3: CASSSSPGGGYGYTF
J: TRBJ2-7; length: 15; V: TRBV5-6; D: NA; DNA: TGTGCCAGCAGCTTGTTTTCCGACAGCTGGGGCGAGCAGTACTTC; CDR3: CASSLFSDSWGEQYF
J: TRBJ1-2; length: 15; V: TRBV6-5; D: TRBD1; DNA: TGTGCCAGCAGTTCGGACAGGGGAAGAGTCTATGGCTACACCTTC; CDR3: CASSSDRGRVYGYTF
J: TRBJ2-7; length: 15; V: TRBV5-4; D: TRBD2; DNA: TGTGCCAGCAGCCGCGCACTAGCGGGAGTTGGAGAGCAGTACTTC; CDR3: CASSRALAGVGEQYF